This T cell receptor (beta chain) was identified in a study of T-cell reconstitution after alpha-beta-depleted transplantation in children. The V end lost 3 bases, the J end lost 0 bases, and 12 bases lay between the germline ends. This CDR3 is 16 amino acids long. The TCRbeta library incorporated unique molecular identifiers. TCRdb redid the calling of the PCR reads with MiXCR, one entry per CDR3 protein. The profile covers around 250,000 distinct CDR3 sequences, with more than 9% appearing a single time and around 10% taken by the ten largest. The source is a human donor who donated a stem cell graft to a child with SCID. Sequences were derived from PBMCs from the stem cell graft donor, sampled from the stem cell graft. The chain uses TRBV12-3 or TRBV12-4 and TRBJ1-5; possible D gene TRBD1, 6 bases. The CDR3 reads CASSLTGSYSNQPQHF. The CDR3 region has the DNA TGTGCCAGCAGTTTGACAGGCAGCTATAGCAATCAGCCCCAGCATTTT.